This section outlines one TCR beta chain sequence together with its context. The target antigen is unknown. The assay was immunoSEQ multiplex PCR, and TCRdb's table has in-frame clones only and misses some. The data show 200,000 to 250,000 clones, more than 75% seen once. Looked up from germline, CDR1 is MNHEY and CDR2 is SVGEGT. The CDR3 is 11 amino acids. V was pared by 6 bases and J by 7 bases, with 9 bases between. Treatment indicated: about 20 received Ad26.COV2.S at low or high dose, single or two shots; about 5 received placebo; per-sample allocation not given. Samples were taken on day 63 after the first vaccine or placebo injection. The sample is drawn from a study of Ad26.COV2.S vaccination and SARS-CoV-2 variants. Regarding the study as a whole: Recipients of either vaccine or placebo displayed similar breadth of non-spike TCRs. While placebo recipients had lower spike-specific TCR breadth, vaccine recipients had more.

The TCR comes from a person aged 18 to 65 who received the Ad26.COV2.S COVID-19 vaccine or a placebo. The rearrangement uses TRBV6-2 or TRBV6-3 and TRBJ1-1; D unclear. Source: peripheral blood, taken in a trial of Ad26.COV2.S vaccine versus placebo. CDR3: CASSQGREAFF. The CDR3 DNA follows: TGTGCCAGCAGCCAAGGGCGTGAAGCTTTCTTT.